The rows below give T cell receptor beta chains drawn from one sample of a study of CD8 T cells in Susac syndrome. MiXCR, applied by TCRdb to the immunoSEQ multiplex PCR reads, yields one record per CDR3 protein. This table holds about 300,000 distinct CDR3 sequences, about 91% found once. The sequenced material came from CD4+ T cells from PBMCs. All receptors derive from a human donor with multiple sclerosis. Each CDR3 is given with its conserved first and last residue. A D gene is named only where the DNA matches it firmly. A clone size is listed for some rows: how often the clone was seen (once, few, many), or a class if it is expanded.

cdr3_nt	cdr3_aa	v_call	j_call	d_call	clone_size
TGCAGTGCCAGTAGGGCACCAGAGTCTGGAAACACCATATATTTT	CSASRAPESGNTIYF	TRBV20-1	TRBJ1-3	.	.
TGTGCCAGCAGTTACCACCAGGGCGGCACCGGGGAGCTGTTTTTT	CASSYHQGGTGELFF	TRBV6-5	TRBJ2-2	.	.
TGTGCCACCTCTCCGGGACTAGGAACCGGGGAGCTGTTTTTT	CATSPGLGTGELFF	TRBV25-1	TRBJ2-2	TRBD2	.
TGTGCCAGCAGGGACAGCGGTTACTATGGCTACACCTTC	CASRDSGYYGYTF	TRBV2	TRBJ1-2	.	.
TGTGCCAGCAGCAGCCTCACCAACACTGAAGCTTTCTTT	CASSSLTNTEAFF	TRBV25-1	TRBJ1-1	.	.
TGTGCCAGCAGCTTAGTGGCGATCAGGGGCCTCAACACTGAAGCTTTCTTT	CASSLVAIRGLNTEAFF	TRBV11-2	TRBJ1-1	.	.
TGCAGCGCCACTCTCGCGGGGGATACGCAGTATTTT	CSATLAGDTQYF	TRBV20-1	TRBJ2-3	.	once
TGTGCCAGCAGCCCTATCAGTCGGGGTGGGGAAAGGAGCTACGAGCAGTACTTC	CASSPISRGGERSYEQYF	TRBV7-9	TRBJ2-7	.	once
TGTGCCAGCAGCATCACAGGTTCTCCTGGAAACACCATATATTTT	CASSITGSPGNTIYF	TRBV6-5	TRBJ1-3	.	.
TGTGCCAGCAGTGAAGGTAGGGGACGTCGGTATAGCAATCAGCCCCAGCATTTT	CASSEGRGRRYSNQPQHF	TRBV2	TRBJ1-5	.	.
TGCAGTGCCCTCCGGGACACCGCCTACGAGCAGTACTTC	CSALRDTAYEQYF	TRBV20-1	TRBJ2-7	.	.
TGCAGTGCCGCCCGGGACAAAAAAGAGACCCAGTACTTC	CSAARDKKETQYF	TRBV20-1	TRBJ2-5	.	.
TGTGCCAGCAGCTTAGTCGGGCATGAGCAGTTCTTC	CASSLVGHEQFF	TRBV7-2	TRBJ2-1	.	.
TGTGCCAGCTCACCACCACAGGGAAGGCAGACCCAGTACTTC	CASSPPQGRQTQYF	TRBV18	TRBJ2-5	.	.
TGTGCCAGCAGCTTGCGGGGATACTCTGGCTACACCTTC	CASSLRGYSGYTF	TRBV11-2	TRBJ1-2	.	.
TGTGCCAGCAGTGATGAGCGGGGCTACAATGAGCAGTTCTTC	CASSDERGYNEQFF	TRBV2	TRBJ2-1	TRBD2	.
TGTGCCAGCAGCCCCTGGGACAGGGGGGGCACAGATACGCAGTATTTT	CASSPWDRGGTDTQYF	TRBV11-2	TRBJ2-3	TRBD1	.